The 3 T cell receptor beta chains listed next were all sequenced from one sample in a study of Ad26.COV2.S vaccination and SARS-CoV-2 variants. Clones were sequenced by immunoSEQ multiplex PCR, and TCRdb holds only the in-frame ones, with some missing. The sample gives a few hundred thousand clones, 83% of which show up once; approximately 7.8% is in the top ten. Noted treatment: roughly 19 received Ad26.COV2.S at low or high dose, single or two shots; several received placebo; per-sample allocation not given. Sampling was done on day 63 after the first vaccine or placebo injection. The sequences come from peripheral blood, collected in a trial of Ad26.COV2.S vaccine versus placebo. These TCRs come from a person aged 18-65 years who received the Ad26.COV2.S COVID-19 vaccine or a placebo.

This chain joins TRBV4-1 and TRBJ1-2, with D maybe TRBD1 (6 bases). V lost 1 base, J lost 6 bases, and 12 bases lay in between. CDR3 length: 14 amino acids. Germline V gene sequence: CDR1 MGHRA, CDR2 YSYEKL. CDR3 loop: CASSQGRTAHGYTF. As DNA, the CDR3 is TGCGCCAGCAGCCAAGGAAGGACAGCGCATGGCTACACCTTC.

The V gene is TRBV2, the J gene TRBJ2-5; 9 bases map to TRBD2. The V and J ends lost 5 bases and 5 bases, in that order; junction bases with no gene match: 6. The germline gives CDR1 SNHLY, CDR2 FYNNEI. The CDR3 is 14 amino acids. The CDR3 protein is CASSLEAGGETQYF. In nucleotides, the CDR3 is TGTGCCAGCAGTCTGGAAGCGGGAGGTGAGACCCAGTACTTC.

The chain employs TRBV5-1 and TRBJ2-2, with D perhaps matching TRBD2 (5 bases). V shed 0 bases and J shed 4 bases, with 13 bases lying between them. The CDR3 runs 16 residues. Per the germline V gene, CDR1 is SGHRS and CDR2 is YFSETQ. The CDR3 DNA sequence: TGCGCCAGCAGCTTGGCTACCGGGGTTTTCACCGGGGAGCTGTTTTTT. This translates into CASSLATGVFTGELFF.